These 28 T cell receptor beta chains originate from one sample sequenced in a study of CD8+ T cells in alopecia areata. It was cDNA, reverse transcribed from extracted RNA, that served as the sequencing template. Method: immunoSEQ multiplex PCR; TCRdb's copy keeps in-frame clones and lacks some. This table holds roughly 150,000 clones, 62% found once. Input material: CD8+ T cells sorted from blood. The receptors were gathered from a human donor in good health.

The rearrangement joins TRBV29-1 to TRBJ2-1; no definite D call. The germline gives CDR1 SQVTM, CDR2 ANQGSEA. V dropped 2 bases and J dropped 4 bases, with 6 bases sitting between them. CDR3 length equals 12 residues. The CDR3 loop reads CSVELRYNEQFF. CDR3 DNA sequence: TGCAGCGTTGAACTACGATACAATGAGCAGTTCTTC.

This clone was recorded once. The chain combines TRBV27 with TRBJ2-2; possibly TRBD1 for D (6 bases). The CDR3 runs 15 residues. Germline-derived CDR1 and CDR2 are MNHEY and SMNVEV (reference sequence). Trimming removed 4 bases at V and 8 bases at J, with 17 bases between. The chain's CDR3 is CASSSTGSGIGELFF. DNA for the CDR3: TGTGCCAGCAGTTCGACAGGATCTGGCATTGGGGAGCTGTTTTTT.

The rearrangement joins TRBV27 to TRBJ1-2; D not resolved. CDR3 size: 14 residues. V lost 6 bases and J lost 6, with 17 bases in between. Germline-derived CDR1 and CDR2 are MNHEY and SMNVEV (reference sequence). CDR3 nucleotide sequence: TGTGCCAGCAGACCACGGGTAGTTAGGGATGGCTACACCTTC. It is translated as CASRPRVVRDGYTF.

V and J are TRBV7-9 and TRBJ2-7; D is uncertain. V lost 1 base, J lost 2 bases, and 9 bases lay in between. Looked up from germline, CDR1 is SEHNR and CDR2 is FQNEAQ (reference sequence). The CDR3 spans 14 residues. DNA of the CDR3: TGTGCCAGCAGCTTAGGAGTCCGGACCTACGAGCAGTACTTC. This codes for CASSLGVRTYEQYF.

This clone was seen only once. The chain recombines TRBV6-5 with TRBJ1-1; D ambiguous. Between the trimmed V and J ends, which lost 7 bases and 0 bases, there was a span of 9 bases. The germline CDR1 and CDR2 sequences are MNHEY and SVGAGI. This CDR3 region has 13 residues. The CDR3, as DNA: TGTGCCAGCAATGAGGAAATGAACACTGAAGCTTTCTTT. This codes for CASNEEMNTEAFF.

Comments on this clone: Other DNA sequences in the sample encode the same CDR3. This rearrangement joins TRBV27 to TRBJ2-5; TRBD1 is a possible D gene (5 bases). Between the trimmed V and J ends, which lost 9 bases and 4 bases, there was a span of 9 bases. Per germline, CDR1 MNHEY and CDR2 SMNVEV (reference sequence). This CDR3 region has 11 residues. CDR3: CASRRGETQYF. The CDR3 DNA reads TGTGCCAGTCGAAGGGGAGAGACCCAGTACTTC.

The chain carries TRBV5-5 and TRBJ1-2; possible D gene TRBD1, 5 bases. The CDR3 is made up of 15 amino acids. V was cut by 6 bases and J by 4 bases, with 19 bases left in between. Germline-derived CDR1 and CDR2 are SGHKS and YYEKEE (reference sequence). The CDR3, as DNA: TGTGCCAGCACCGACACTCGGGGCATTATCTATGGCTACACCTTC. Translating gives CASTDTRGIIYGYTF.

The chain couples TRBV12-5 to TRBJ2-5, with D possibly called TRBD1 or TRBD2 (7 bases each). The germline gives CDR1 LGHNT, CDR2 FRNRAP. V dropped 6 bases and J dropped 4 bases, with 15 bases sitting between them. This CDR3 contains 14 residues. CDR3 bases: TGTGCTAGTGGCTCCACAGGGGAGGGAGAGACCCAGTACTTC. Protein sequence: CASGSTGEGETQYF.

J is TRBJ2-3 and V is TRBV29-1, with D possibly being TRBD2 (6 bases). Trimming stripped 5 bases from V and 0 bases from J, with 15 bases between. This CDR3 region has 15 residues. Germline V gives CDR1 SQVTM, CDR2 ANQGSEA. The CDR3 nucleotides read TGCAGCGTTTACATAACCGGGACTAGCACAGATACGCAGTATTTT. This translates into CSVYITGTSTDTQYF.

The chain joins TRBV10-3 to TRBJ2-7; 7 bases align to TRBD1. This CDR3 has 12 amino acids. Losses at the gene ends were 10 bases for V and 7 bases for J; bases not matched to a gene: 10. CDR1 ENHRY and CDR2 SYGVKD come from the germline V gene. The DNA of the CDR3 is TGTGCCACCAGGGGGAACAGGGAAGAGCAGTACTTC. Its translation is CATRGNREEQYF.

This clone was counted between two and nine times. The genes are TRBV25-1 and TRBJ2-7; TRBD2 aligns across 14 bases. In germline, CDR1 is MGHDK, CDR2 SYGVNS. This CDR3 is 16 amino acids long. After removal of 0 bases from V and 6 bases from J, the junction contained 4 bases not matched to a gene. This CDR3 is CASSEYGTSGSSEQYF. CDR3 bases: TGTGCCAGCAGTGAATATGGGACTAGCGGGAGTTCCGAGCAGTACTTC.

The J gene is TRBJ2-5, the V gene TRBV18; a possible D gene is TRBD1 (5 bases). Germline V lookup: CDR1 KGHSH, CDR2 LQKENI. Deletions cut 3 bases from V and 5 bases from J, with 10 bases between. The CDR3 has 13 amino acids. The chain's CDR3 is CASSPSKGETQYF. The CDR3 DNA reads TGTGCCAGCTCACCCTCGAAGGGGGAGACCCAGTACTTC.

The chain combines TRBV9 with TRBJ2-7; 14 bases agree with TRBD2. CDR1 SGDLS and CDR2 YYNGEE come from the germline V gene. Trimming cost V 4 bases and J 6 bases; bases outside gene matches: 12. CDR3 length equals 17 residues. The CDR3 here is CASSSPTAGTSGSEQYF. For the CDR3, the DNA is TGTGCCAGCAGCAGTCCGACGGCCGGGACTAGCGGGAGCGAGCAGTACTTC.

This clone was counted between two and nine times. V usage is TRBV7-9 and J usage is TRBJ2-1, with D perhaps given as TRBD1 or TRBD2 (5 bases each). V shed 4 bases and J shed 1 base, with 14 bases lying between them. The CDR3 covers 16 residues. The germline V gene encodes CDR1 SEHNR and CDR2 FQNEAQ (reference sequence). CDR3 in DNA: TGTGCCAGCAGCTGGGGCGAGGGCCCATCCTACAATGAGCAGTTCTTC. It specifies CASSWGEGPSYNEQFF.

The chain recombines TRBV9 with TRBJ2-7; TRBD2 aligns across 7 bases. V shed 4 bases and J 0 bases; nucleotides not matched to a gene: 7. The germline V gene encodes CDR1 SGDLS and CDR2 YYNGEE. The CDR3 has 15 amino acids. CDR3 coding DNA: TGTGCCAGCAGCACCGAGTCGGGGGGCTCCTACGAGCAGTACTTC. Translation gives CASSTESGGSYEQYF.

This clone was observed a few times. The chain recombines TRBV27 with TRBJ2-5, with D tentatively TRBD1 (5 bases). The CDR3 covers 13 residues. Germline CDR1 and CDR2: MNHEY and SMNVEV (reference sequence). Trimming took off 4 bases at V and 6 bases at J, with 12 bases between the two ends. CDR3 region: CASSWGRVQTQYF. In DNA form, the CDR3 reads TGTGCCAGCAGTTGGGGCCGGGTGCAGACCCAGTACTTC.

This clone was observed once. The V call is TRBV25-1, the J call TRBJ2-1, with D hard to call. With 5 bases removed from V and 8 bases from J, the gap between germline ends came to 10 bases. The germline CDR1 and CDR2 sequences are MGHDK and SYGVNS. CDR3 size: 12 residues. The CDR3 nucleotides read TGTGCCAGCAGTTTGAGTTGGGATGAGCAGTTCTTC. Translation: CASSLSWDEQFF. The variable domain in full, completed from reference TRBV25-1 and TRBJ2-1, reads EADIYQTPRYLVIGTGKKITLECSQTMGHDKMYWYQQDPGMELHLIHYSYGVNSTEKGDLSSESTVSRIRTEHFPLTLESARPSHTSQYLCASSLSWDEQFFGPGTRLTVL.

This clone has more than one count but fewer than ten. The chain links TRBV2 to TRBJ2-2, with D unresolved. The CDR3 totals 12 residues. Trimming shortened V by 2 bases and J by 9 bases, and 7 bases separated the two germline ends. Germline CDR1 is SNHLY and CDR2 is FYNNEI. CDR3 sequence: CASSEYNRELFF. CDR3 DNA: TGTGCCAGCAGTGAATATAATCGGGAGCTGTTTTTT.

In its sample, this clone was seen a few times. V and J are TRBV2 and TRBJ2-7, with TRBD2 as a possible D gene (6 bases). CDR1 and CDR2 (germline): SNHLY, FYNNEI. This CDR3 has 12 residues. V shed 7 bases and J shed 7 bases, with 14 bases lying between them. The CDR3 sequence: CASKGTVWEQYF. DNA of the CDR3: TGTGCCAGCAAGGGGACTGTTTGGGAGCAGTACTTC.

CDR3 in DNA: TGCGCCAGCAGCTTGGAGGCTGGCGTTAACTATGGCTACACCTTC. Translated: CASSLEAGVNYGYTF. This sequence joins TRBV5-1 and TRBJ1-2; D unresolved. Trimming removed 0 bases from V and 1 base from J, with 10 bases in between. This CDR3 region has 15 residues. The germline CDR1 and CDR2 sequences are SGHRS and YFSETQ.

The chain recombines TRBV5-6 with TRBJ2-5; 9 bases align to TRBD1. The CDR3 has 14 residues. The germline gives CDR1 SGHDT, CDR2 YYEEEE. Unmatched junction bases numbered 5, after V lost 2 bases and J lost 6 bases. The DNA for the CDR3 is TGTGCCAGCAGCTTCGTACAGGGGGCAAAGACCCAGTACTTC. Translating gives CASSFVQGAKTQYF.

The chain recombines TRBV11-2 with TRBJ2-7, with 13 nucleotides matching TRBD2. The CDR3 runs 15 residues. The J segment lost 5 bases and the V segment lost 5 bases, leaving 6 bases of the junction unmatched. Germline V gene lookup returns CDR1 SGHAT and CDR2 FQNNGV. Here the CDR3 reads CASSVGTSGTNEQYF. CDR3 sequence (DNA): TGTGCCAGCAGCGTCGGGACTAGCGGGACCAACGAGCAGTACTTC. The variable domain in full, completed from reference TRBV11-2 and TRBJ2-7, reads EAGVAQSPRYKIIEKRQSVAFWCNPISGHATLYWYQQILGQGPKLLIQFQNNGVVDDSQLPKDRFSAERLKGVDSTLKIQPAKLEDSAVYLCASSVGTSGTNEQYFGPGTRLTVT.

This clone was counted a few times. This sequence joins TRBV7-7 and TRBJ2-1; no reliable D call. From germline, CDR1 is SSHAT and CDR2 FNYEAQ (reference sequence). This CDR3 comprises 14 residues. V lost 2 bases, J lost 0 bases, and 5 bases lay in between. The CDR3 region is CASSLSGSYNEQFF. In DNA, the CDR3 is TGTGCCAGCAGCTTATCGGGCTCCTACAATGAGCAGTTCTTC. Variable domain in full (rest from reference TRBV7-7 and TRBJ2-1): GAGVSQSPRYKVTKRGQDVTLRCDPISSHATLYWYQQALGQGPEFLTYFNYEAQPDKSGLPSDRFSAERPEGSISTLTIQRTEQRDSAMYRCASSLSGSYNEQFFGPGTRLTVL.

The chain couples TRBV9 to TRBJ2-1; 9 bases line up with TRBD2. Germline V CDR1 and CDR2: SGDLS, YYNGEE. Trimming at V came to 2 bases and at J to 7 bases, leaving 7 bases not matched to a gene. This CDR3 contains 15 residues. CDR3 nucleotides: TGTGCCAGCAGCGTTAGCGGGAGCCCCAGGAATGAGCAGTTCTTC. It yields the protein CASSVSGSPRNEQFF.

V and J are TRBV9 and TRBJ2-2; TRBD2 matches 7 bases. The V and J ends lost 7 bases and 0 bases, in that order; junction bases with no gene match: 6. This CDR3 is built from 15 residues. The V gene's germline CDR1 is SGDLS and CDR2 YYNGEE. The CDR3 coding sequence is TGTGCCAGCGAGACCGGGGGGTCGAACACCGGGGAGCTGTTTTTT. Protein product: CASETGGSNTGELFF. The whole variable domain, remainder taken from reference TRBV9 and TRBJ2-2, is DSGVTQTPKHLITATGQRVTLRCSPRSGDLSVYWYQQSLDQGLQFLIQYYNGEERAKGNILERFSAQQFPDLHSELNLSSLELGDSALYFCASETGGSNTGELFFGEGSRLTVL.

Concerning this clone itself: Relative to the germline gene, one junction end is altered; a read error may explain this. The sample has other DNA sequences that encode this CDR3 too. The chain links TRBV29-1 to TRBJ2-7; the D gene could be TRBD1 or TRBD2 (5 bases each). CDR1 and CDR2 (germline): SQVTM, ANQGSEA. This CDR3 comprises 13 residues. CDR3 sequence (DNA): TGCAGCGCCGGAACCGGGACCTCCTATGAGCAGTACTTC. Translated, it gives CSAGTGTSYEQYF.

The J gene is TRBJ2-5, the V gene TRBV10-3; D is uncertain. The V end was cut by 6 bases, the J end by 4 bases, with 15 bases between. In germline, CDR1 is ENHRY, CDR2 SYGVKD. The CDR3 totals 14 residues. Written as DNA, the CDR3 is TGTGCCATCAGGAGATACAGAGCCGGAGAGACCCAGTACTTC. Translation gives CAIRRYRAGETQYF.

The CDR3 sequence is CASDKGGSADTQYF. CDR3 sequence (DNA): TGTGCCAGCGATAAAGGAGGGAGTGCAGATACGCAGTATTTT. The J gene is TRBJ2-3, the V gene TRBV9; TRBD2 might be the D (6 bases). This CDR3 has 14 residues. Germline-derived CDR1 and CDR2 are SGDLS and YYNGEE. Trimming took 7 bases from V and 4 from J, leaving 16 bases between them.